A selection of T cell receptor beta chains follows, all from one sample in a study of blood T cell repertoires in COVID-19. Profiling relied on immunoSEQ multiplex PCR, and the TCRdb table lists in-frame clones only, not all of them. The profile shows roughly 150,000 clones, more than 70% of them singletons. Sequencing was carried out using peripheral blood. The receptors come from a human donor in a cohort sampled during active COVID-19. Each CDR3 is given with its conserved first and last residue. A D gene is named only where the DNA matches it firmly. The size field is filled for only some rows; it gives once, few, many or a size class.

v_gene	d_gene	j_gene	abundance	CDR3nt	CDR3aa
TRBV5-1	TRBD2	TRBJ2-5	-	TGCGCCAGCAGCTTACGGGGGGGCAGGGAGACCCAGTACTTC	CASSLRGGRETQYF
TRBV18	TRBD1	TRBJ1-5	-	TGTGCCAGCTCCATGGGACAGGGTAATCAGCCCCAGCATTTT	CASSMGQGNQPQHF
TRBV7-8	-	TRBJ1-5	-	TGTGCCAGCAGCTGGGGGGGGCAGATTAATCAGCCCCAGCATTTT	CASSWGGQINQPQHF
TRBV4-1	TRBD1	TRBJ1-2	once	TGCGCCAGCAGCCAAGAGCGGGACAGCTATGGCTACACCTTC	CASSQERDSYGYTF
TRBV19	TRBD1	TRBJ1-5	-	TGTGCCAGTAGTATGGGACAGAAAAATCAGCCCCAGCATTTT	CASSMGQKNQPQHF
TRBV4-3	-	TRBJ2-7	-	TGCGCCAGCAGCCAAGATAATTCGGTGTACGAGCAGTACTTC	CASSQDNSVYEQYF
TRBV5-5	TRBD1	TRBJ1-2	-	TGTGCCAGCAGCTTCCAGGGGGGTTATGGCTACACCTTC	CASSFQGGYGYTF
TRBV4-3	-	TRBJ2-3	-	TGCGCCAGCAGCCAAGACTCCGGCGGGGGCACAGATACGCAGTATTTT	CASSQDSGGGTDTQYF
TRBV6-5	-	TRBJ1-1	-	TGTGCCAGCAGTTACCTAGCGAACACTGAAGCTTTCTTT	CASSYLANTEAFF
TRBV19	-	TRBJ2-1	-	TGTGCCAGTAGTATTACAGGGTACAATGAGCAGTTCTTC	CASSITGYNEQFF
TRBV5-1	TRBD1	TRBJ2-7	-	TGCGCCAGCAGCAGTCTAACAGGGGTCCCCCCATACGAGCAGTACTTC	CASSSLTGVPPYEQYF
TRBV30	TRBD1	TRBJ1-2	-	TGTGCCTGGCGGCCCCGGGACAGGGGGAGTGGCTATGGCTACACCTTC	CAWRPRDRGSGYGYTF
TRBV25-1	-	TRBJ2-3	-	TGTGCCAGCAGTGAAAACGGGGGGCCAACAGATACGCAGTATTTT	CASSENGGPTDTQYF
TRBV19	TRBD1	TRBJ2-5	-	TGTGCCAGTAGTGGTCTCGGGACAGGGTATGAGGAGACCCAGTACTTC	CASSGLGTGYEETQYF
TRBV2	-	TRBJ1-5	-	TGTGCCAGCAGTGAGGGCAATAGCAATCAGCCCCAGCATTTT	CASSEGNSNQPQHF
TRBV10-2	TRBD1	TRBJ1-1	-	TGCGCCAGCAGTGAGTCGACAGGGGTAAAAATCTTT	CASSESTGVKIF
TRBV19	-	TRBJ2-5	-	TGTGCCAGTAGTATGAGGCCGGCAGAGACCCAGTACTTC	CASSMRPAETQYF
TRBV27	TRBD1	TRBJ1-6	-	TGTGCCAGCAGTTTTGGGCAGACAGGGTTTAATTCACCCCTCCACTTT	CASSFGQTGFNSPLHF
TRBV29-1	TRBD1	TRBJ2-7	-	TGCAGCGTTGAAAGCGGGACAGGGTCCTACGAGCAGTACTTC	CSVESGTGSYEQYF
TRBV29-1	-	TRBJ2-7	-	TGCAGCGTCGGGGAGCGGATCGAGCAGTACTTC	CSVGERIEQYF
TRBV5-1	TRBD1	TRBJ2-7	-	TGCGCCAGCACCGGGACAGGGGGGAACTACGAGCAGTACTTC	CASTGTGGNYEQYF
TRBV7-9	-	TRBJ2-5	-	TGTGCCAGCAGAAGGAGGGATTCGGGGGAGACCCAGTACTTC	CASRRRDSGETQYF
TRBV28	TRBD1	TRBJ1-1	-	TGTGCCAGCAGTTTAAAGGGGGCCCCTGAAGCTTTCTTT	CASSLKGAPEAFF
TRBV14	-	TRBJ2-3	-	TGTGCCAGCAGCCAAGTGGACAGCGTCCTAGATACGCAGTATTTT	CASSQVDSVLDTQYF
TRBV10-3	TRBD1	TRBJ2-1	once	TGTGCCATCAGTGAGCGGGACAGGGTTTACAATGAGCAGTTCTTC	CAISERDRVYNEQFF
TRBV19	-	TRBJ1-2	-	TGTGCCAGTAGGGAGGGGTTCTATGGCTACACCTTC	CASREGFYGYTF
TRBV7-3	TRBD1	TRBJ2-5	-	TGTGCCAGCAGCCCAGGGGGCGCGAGGAGAGAGACCCAGTACTTC	CASSPGGARRETQYF
TRBV6-5	TRBD1	TRBJ1-1	once	TGTGCCAGCAGCCGGACAGGGGGCCGGTACACTGAAGCTTTCTTT	CASSRTGGRYTEAFF